This T cell receptor (beta chain) was sequenced for a study of shared T cell receptors in the human thymus. The repertoire was sequenced with immunoSEQ multiplex PCR; TCRdb's copy has only in-frame clones and lacks some. The data contain about 380,000 clones, around 93% of them singletons. This clone was picked up a small number of times. The source of this sequence is a human donor. Sequencing was performed on thymocytes.

Here the CDR3 DNA reads TGTGCCAGCAGTAAGGGGAAACCGAACACTGAAGCTTTCTTT. As protein: CASSKGKPNTEAFF. V gene TRBV28 combines with J gene TRBJ1-1; possibly TRBD1 for D (5 bases). V was pared by 5 bases and J by 1 base, with 11 bases between. The V gene's germline CDR1 is MDHEN and CDR2 SYDVKM. The CDR3 is 14 residues long.